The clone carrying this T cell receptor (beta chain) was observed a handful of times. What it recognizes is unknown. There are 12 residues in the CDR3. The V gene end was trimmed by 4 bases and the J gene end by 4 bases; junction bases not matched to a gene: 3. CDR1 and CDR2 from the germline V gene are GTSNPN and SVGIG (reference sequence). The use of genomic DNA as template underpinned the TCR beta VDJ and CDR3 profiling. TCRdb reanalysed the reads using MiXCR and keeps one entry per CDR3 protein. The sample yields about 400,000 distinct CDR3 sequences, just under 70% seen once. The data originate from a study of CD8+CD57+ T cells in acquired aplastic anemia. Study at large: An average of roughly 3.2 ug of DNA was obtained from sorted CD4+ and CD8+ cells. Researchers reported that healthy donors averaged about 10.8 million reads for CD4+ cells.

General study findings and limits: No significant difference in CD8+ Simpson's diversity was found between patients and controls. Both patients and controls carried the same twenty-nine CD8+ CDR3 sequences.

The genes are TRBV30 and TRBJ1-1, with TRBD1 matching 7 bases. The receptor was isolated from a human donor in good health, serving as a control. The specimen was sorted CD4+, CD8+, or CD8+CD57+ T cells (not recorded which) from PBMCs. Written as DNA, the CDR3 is TGTGCCTGGATGGCAGGGGGCACTGAAGCTTTCTTT. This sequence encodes CAWMAGGTEAFF.